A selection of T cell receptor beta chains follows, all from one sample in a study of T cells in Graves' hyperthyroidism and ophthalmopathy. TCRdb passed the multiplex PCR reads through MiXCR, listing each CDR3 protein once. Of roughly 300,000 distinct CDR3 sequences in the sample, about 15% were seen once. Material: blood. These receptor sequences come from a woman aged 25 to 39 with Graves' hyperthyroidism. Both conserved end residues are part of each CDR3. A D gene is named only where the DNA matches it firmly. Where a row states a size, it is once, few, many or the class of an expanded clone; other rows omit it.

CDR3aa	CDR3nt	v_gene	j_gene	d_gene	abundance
CASSLGALAGPTDTQYF	TGCGCCAGCAGCTTGGGAGCCTTAGCGGGACCCACAGATACGCAGTATTTT	TRBV5-1	TRBJ2-3	TRBD2	many
CSVDRDYGYTF	TGCAGCGTGGACAGGGACTATGGCTACACCTTC	TRBV29-1	TRBJ1-2	TRBD1	.
CAWSEGGELFF	TGTGCCTGGAGTGAAGGGGGGGAGCTGTTTTTT	TRBV30	TRBJ2-2	.	.
CASSYRDRGYNSPLHF	TGTGCCAGCAGTTACCGGGACAGGGGTTATAATTCACCCCTCCACTTT	TRBV6-2/TRBV6-3	TRBJ1-6	TRBD1	few
CASSLWDNDNSPLHF	TGTGCCAGCAGTTTATGGGACAACGATAATTCACCCCTCCACTTT	TRBV28	TRBJ1-6	.	many
CASSYPGTGEQYF	TGTGCCAGCAGCTATCCCGGGACGGGGGAGCAGTACTTC	TRBV7-2	TRBJ2-7	.	many
CSARVQGGQYF	TGCAGTGCTAGAGTTCAGGGCGGGCAGTACTTC	TRBV20-1	TRBJ2-7	.	many
CASSVTSRGRSNYNEQFF	TGTGCCAGTAGTGTGACTAGTCGGGGGCGCAGTAATTACAATGAGCAGTTCTTC	TRBV19	TRBJ2-1	.	.
CASSLSRGGAEAFF	TGTGCCAGCAGCTTGTCCAGGGGGGGTGCTGAAGCTTTCTTT	TRBV5-4	TRBJ1-1	TRBD1	.
CASSLYRGKDNSPLHF	TGTGCCAGCAGTTTATACAGGGGAAAGGATAATTCACCCCTCCACTTT	TRBV28	TRBJ1-6	TRBD1	.
CASSTIGGDEQFF	TGTGCCAGCAGTACCATAGGGGGGGATGAGCAGTTCTTC	TRBV28	TRBJ2-1	.	many
CASSERGRSGYTF	TGTGCCAGCAGTGAGAGGGGCAGGTCTGGCTACACCTTC	TRBV6-1	TRBJ1-2	.	few
CASSLHLAWSSTDTQYF	TGTGCCAGCAGTTTACACCTTGCTTGGTCCTCGACAGATACGCAGTATTTT	TRBV28	TRBJ2-3	.	many
CASSTTAGWEQFF	TGTGCCAGTAGTACGACAGCGGGTTGGGAGCAGTTCTTC	TRBV19	TRBJ2-1	.	.
CASSPNVKYGYTF	TGTGCCAGCAGCCCGAACGTGAAGTATGGCTACACCTTC	TRBV7-2	TRBJ1-2	.	.
CASSQARPADSNYGYTF	TGTGCCAGCAGCCAAGCAAGACCGGCCGACTCTAACTATGGCTACACCTTC	TRBV14	TRBJ1-2	.	.
CASSPSGGNYGYTF	TGTGCCAGCAGCCCCTCGGGAGGCAACTATGGCTACACCTTC	TRBV3-1	TRBJ1-2	.	.
CASSHPPPDTQYF	TGCGCCAGCAGCCATCCTCCCCCAGATACGCAGTATTTT	TRBV4-1	TRBJ2-3	.	.
CASNGLAGANEQFF	TGTGCCAGCAACGGACTAGCGGGAGCCAATGAGCAGTTCTTC	TRBV2	TRBJ2-1	TRBD2	many
CASSPLGASADNEQFF	TGTGCCAGCAGCCCTCTAGGGGCTAGCGCCGACAATGAGCAGTTCTTC	TRBV4-2	TRBJ2-1	.	.
CASSLRDAPLQGGYTF	TGTGCCAGCAGTTTAAGGGACGCTCCGCTGCAGGGAGGCTACACCTTC	TRBV28	TRBJ1-2	.	.
CASSTKTGEGNQPQHF	TGTGCCAGCAGTACCAAGACAGGGGAAGGCAATCAGCCCCAGCATTTT	TRBV27	TRBJ1-5	TRBD1	.
CAWRRMGVSTDTQYF	TGTGCCTGGAGGAGGATGGGGGTTAGCACAGATACGCAGTATTTT	TRBV30	TRBJ2-3	.	.
CASTNRPGTANTEAFF	TGTGCCAGCACCAATCGACCCGGGACAGCGAACACTGAAGCTTTCTTT	TRBV6-1	TRBJ1-1	TRBD1	few
CASSPLTSGANVLTF	TGTGCCAGCTCACCACTAACCTCTGGGGCCAACGTCCTGACTTTC	TRBV14	TRBJ2-6	.	.
CASSLGGLVGANVLTF	TGTGCCAGCAGCTTGGGGGGACTAGTCGGGGCCAACGTCCTGACTTTC	TRBV5-5	TRBJ2-6	TRBD2	.
CASSSTTSGKGHEQFF	TGCGCCAGCAGCTCCACGACTAGCGGCAAGGGTCATGAGCAGTTCTTC	TRBV5-1	TRBJ2-1	TRBD2	.
CASSTFRDFSNTGELFF	TGTGCCAGCAGTACCTTCCGGGACTTTTCGAACACCGGGGAGCTGTTTTTT	TRBV28	TRBJ2-2	.	many
CASSQDRARGNTEAFF	TGCGCCAGCAGCCAAGACAGGGCAAGAGGGAACACTGAAGCTTTCTTT	TRBV5-1	TRBJ1-1	TRBD1	.
CASSQGLALSGDEQFF	TGTGCCAGCAGCCAAGGACTAGCCCTAAGCGGGGATGAGCAGTTCTTC	TRBV11-3	TRBJ2-1	TRBD2	many
CASSLTSSGSIWDEQFF	TGTGCCAGCAGTTTAACTTCTAGCGGGAGTATTTGGGATGAGCAGTTCTTC	TRBV28	TRBJ2-1	TRBD2	many
CASSSSGGAYEQYF	TGTGCCAGCAGCTCCTCAGGGGGCGCCTACGAGCAGTACTTC	TRBV7-2	TRBJ2-7	TRBD1	many
CATINSYNEQFF	TGTGCCACCATTAACTCGTACAATGAGCAGTTCTTC	TRBV24-1	TRBJ2-1	.	.
CASNRGTSYNEQFF	TGTGCCAGCAACAGGGGTACCTCCTACAATGAGCAGTTCTTC	TRBV28	TRBJ2-1	TRBD1	many
CASSPLRAGGSETQYF	TGTGCCAGCAGTCCGCTACGGGCAGGGGGCTCAGAGACCCAGTACTTC	TRBV28	TRBJ2-5	TRBD1	few
CASSQTGTSSNYGYTF	TGTGCCAGTAGTCAGACCGGGACATCTTCTAACTATGGCTACACCTTC	TRBV19	TRBJ1-2	.	.
CASSPQESIQYF	TGTGCCAGCAGCCCCCAGGAAAGCATTCAGTACTTC	TRBV12-3/TRBV12-4	TRBJ2-4	.	few
CATSKARGGVEAFF	TGTGCCACCAGCAAAGCGCGGGGAGGCGTTGAAGCTTTCTTT	TRBV15	TRBJ1-1	.	.
CASSDNTNRGEAFF	TGTGCCAGCAGTGACAATACAAACAGGGGTGAAGCTTTCTTT	TRBV6-4	TRBJ1-1	TRBD1	many
CSARRNPGLAGSYNEQFF	TGCAGTGCTAGACGCAACCCGGGACTAGCGGGCTCCTACAATGAGCAGTTCTTC	TRBV20-1	TRBJ2-1	TRBD2	.
CASSQGRNEQYF	TGCGCCAGCAGCCAAGGAAGGAACGAGCAGTACTTC	TRBV4-1	TRBJ2-7	.	few
CASSSETGTQPQHF	TGCGCCAGCAGCTCGGAGACAGGGACTCAGCCCCAGCATTTT	TRBV4-1	TRBJ1-5	TRBD1	many
CLTGQGYGYIF	TGCCTTACGGGGCAGGGCTATGGCTACATCTTC	TRBV11-2	TRBJ1-2	.	.
CASSFQGAAKNIQYF	TGTGCCAGCAGCTTTCAGGGGGCAGCCAAAAACATTCAGTACTTC	TRBV7-9	TRBJ2-4	TRBD1	few
CASHRGGIDNSPLHF	TGTGCCAGCCACCGGGGAGGGATTGATAATTCACCCCTCCACTTT	TRBV19	TRBJ1-6	.	.
CASSLVGIDNSPPHF	TGCGCCAGCAGCTTGGTGGGGATTGATAATTCACCCCCCCACTTT	TRBV5-1	TRBJ1-6	.	few
CASSLLGPMRQPQHF	TGTGCCAGCAGTTTGTTGGGCCCCATGAGGCAGCCCCAGCATTTT	TRBV12-3/TRBV12-4	TRBJ1-5	.	many
CASSFRGLSDEQFF	TGTGCCAGCAGCTTCAGGGGACTATCGGATGAGCAGTTCTTC	TRBV28	TRBJ2-1	.	many
CASSLVSWASPTDTQYF	TGTGCCAGCAGCTTAGTTTCTTGGGCTTCGCCAACAGATACGCAGTATTTT	TRBV7-2	TRBJ2-3	.	many
CASSPRQGGYF	TGTGCCAGCAGTCCACGCCAGGGAGGGTACTTC	TRBV2	TRBJ2-5	.	.
CASSSYGYNSPLHF	TGTGCCAGCAGTTCGTATGGTTACAATTCACCCCTCCACTTT	TRBV6-1	TRBJ1-6	.	.
CASSADAQETQYF	TGTGCCAGTAGTGCGGACGCGCAAGAGACCCAGTACTTC	TRBV19	TRBJ2-5	.	many
CASSFVGGNSGNTIYF	TGTGCCAGCAGTTTCGTTGGGGGGAATTCTGGAAACACCATATATTTT	TRBV28	TRBJ1-3	.	many
CSARTWGQVNEQFF	TGCAGTGCTAGGACGTGGGGGCAGGTCAATGAGCAGTTCTTC	TRBV20-1	TRBJ2-1	.	many
CASSFRGSNQETQYF	TGTGCCAGCAGTTTCCGGGGGTCCAACCAAGAGACCCAGTACTTC	TRBV28	TRBJ2-5	.	many